This is a list of T cell receptor beta chains from one sample in a study of CXCR3-negative and CXCR3-positive naive CD8 T cells. For each CDR3 protein, TCRdb gives one entry from its re-call of the 5' RACE reads, without DNA. Its listing shows under 70,000 distinct CDR3 sequences. The sample comprised memory CD8+ T cells from blood. These TCRs come from a human donor in good health. Some clones in this sample may be carry-over from other donors' samples. CDR3s include the opening cysteine and the closing phenylalanine or tryptophan.

V gene: TRBV4-1; J gene: TRBJ2-1; CDR3 protein: CASSRGTGSFSYNEQFF
V gene: TRBV29-1; J gene: TRBJ2-1; CDR3 protein: CSVPDRGSNEQFF
V gene: TRBV10-3; J gene: TRBJ1-5; CDR3 protein: CAISLDRENQPQHF
V gene: TRBV5-6; J gene: TRBJ2-7; CDR3 protein: CASSLRREAPYEQYF
V gene: TRBV7-9; J gene: TRBJ1-2; CDR3 protein: CASSPRTAFDYTF
V gene: TRBV13; J gene: TRBJ2-5; CDR3 protein: CASSPIRGMDQETQYF
V gene: TRBV12-3/TRBV12-4; J gene: TRBJ2-1; CDR3 protein: CASRPQGSEQFF
V gene: TRBV7-3; J gene: TRBJ1-1; CDR3 protein: CASSLSQESTEAFF
V gene: TRBV7-2; J gene: TRBJ2-7; CDR3 protein: CASSLAEDYEQYF
V gene: TRBV28; J gene: TRBJ1-5; CDR3 protein: CASSLPRGRGGNQPQHF
V gene: TRBV11-3; J gene: TRBJ2-7; CDR3 protein: CASSLGGERDRQYF
V gene: TRBV7-3; J gene: TRBJ2-2; CDR3 protein: CASRSGLGSPGELFF
V gene: TRBV29-1; J gene: TRBJ2-3; CDR3 protein: CSCWTHESTDTQYF
V gene: TRBV9; J gene: TRBJ2-1; CDR3 protein: CASSRSGGAPNNEQFF
V gene: TRBV5-5; J gene: TRBJ2-3; CDR3 protein: CASSFLTDTQYF
V gene: TRBV29-1; J gene: TRBJ1-1; CDR3 protein: CSVLDIMNTEAFF
V gene: TRBV28; J gene: TRBJ2-7; CDR3 protein: CASSSRDYPTYEQYF
V gene: TRBV6-5; J gene: TRBJ2-1; CDR3 protein: CASSYGWGAADEQFF
V gene: TRBV14; J gene: TRBJ2-2; CDR3 protein: CASSHDGLSANTGELFF
V gene: TRBV15; J gene: TRBJ2-1; CDR3 protein: CATSRDGGVVDNEQFF
V gene: TRBV3-1; J gene: TRBJ2-1; CDR3 protein: CASRQVSLASGTYNEQFF
V gene: TRBV5-1; J gene: TRBJ2-7; CDR3 protein: CASSSRGLAGDEHTYEQYF
V gene: TRBV10-3; J gene: TRBJ2-3; CDR3 protein: CAISPRTSGGGDTQYF
V gene: TRBV7-3; J gene: TRBJ2-1; CDR3 protein: CASSPGQGYEQFF
V gene: TRBV7-9; J gene: TRBJ2-7; CDR3 protein: CASSLGPSSYEQYF
V gene: TRBV20-1; J gene: TRBJ2-7; CDR3 protein: CSARSGTGGFEQYF
V gene: TRBV7-8; J gene: TRBJ2-6; CDR3 protein: CASSRQATTGIGSGANVLTF
V gene: TRBV12-3/TRBV12-4; J gene: TRBJ2-5; CDR3 protein: CASSPSETQYF
V gene: TRBV29-1; J gene: TRBJ2-4; CDR3 protein: CSVEVDKGSPKIAKNIQYF
V gene: TRBV28; J gene: TRBJ2-1; CDR3 protein: CASSLPWGPLFEQFF
V gene: TRBV9; J gene: TRBJ2-7; CDR3 protein: CASSYPGQGKFEQYF
V gene: TRBV29-1; J gene: TRBJ2-5; CDR3 protein: CSVEFGQRETQYF
V gene: TRBV7-2; J gene: TRBJ2-3; CDR3 protein: CASSPGTAGPQYF
V gene: TRBV29-1; J gene: TRBJ2-1; CDR3 protein: CSVIPGLARNEQFF
V gene: TRBV7-9; J gene: TRBJ1-3; CDR3 protein: CASSWPKGFSGNTIYF
V gene: TRBV4-1; J gene: TRBJ1-2; CDR3 protein: CASSQEPSTGYFYGYTF
V gene: TRBV29-1; J gene: TRBJ2-1; CDR3 protein: CSVFPGDYNEQFF
V gene: TRBV6-2/TRBV6-3; J gene: TRBJ2-4; CDR3 protein: CASRPYLAKNIQYF
V gene: TRBV6-4; J gene: TRBJ2-3; CDR3 protein: CASSLSGRVTDTQYF
V gene: TRBV7-2; J gene: TRBJ1-1; CDR3 protein: CASSIAGAHTEAFF
V gene: TRBV27; J gene: TRBJ2-7; CDR3 protein: CASSYGRNYEQYF
V gene: TRBV29-1; J gene: TRBJ2-3; CDR3 protein: CSVEQAEAGDTDTQYF
V gene: TRBV29-1; J gene: TRBJ2-2; CDR3 protein: CSVDGGSGQNTGELFF
V gene: TRBV29-1; J gene: TRBJ2-1; CDR3 protein: CSVEERVNEQFF
V gene: TRBV2; J gene: TRBJ1-1; CDR3 protein: CASRTGSGTEAFF
V gene: TRBV4-1; J gene: TRBJ1-2; CDR3 protein: CASSQDFGSYGYTF